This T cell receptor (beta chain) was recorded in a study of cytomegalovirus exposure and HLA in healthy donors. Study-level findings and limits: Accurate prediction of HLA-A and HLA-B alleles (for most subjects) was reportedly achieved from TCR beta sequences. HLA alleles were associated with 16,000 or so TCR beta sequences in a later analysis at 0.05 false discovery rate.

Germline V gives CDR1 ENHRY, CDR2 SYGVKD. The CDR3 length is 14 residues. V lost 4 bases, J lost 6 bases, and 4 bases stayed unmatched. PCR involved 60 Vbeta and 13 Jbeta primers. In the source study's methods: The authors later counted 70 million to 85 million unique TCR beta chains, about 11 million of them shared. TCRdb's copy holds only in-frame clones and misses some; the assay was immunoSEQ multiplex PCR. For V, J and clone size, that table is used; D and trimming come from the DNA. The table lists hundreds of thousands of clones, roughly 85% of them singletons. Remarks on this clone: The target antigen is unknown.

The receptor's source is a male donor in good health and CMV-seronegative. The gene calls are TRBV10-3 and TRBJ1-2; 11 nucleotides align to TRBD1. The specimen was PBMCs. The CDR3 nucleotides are TGTGCCATCAGTGGGGACAGGGGGTTCGATGGCTACACCTTC. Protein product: CAISGDRGFDGYTF.